Listed here is a single TCR beta chain. These data belong to a study of response to subunit inactivated influenza vaccine. TCRdb analysed the RT-PCR reads with MiXCR anew, one entry per CDR3 protein. This table holds about 540,000 distinct CDR3 sequences, approximately 24% found once. The CDR3 consists of 16 residues. V was pared by 4 bases and J by 4 bases, with 10 bases of the junction left unmatched. Germline CDR1 SGHRS, CDR2 YFSETQ. The same sample was also used in a study of T cells expressing NK-cell markers. From that paper: TCR beta libraries carry UMIs added by 5'RACE template switching. The eight sequenced donors comprised seven who were HCMV-seropositive and one who was seronegative. Roughly 1.0-7.0% of CD8+ T cells in about 6 donors belonged to dominant NKG2C+ clonotypes.

The clonotype originates from a man aged 45-65 years who received an inactivated influenza vaccine. The chain has TRBV5-1 and TRBJ2-7, with TRBD2 matching over 11 bases. Sequences were derived from CD4+ T cells sorted from PBMCs, sampled 12 days after vaccination. The DNA for the CDR3 is TGCGCCAGCAGCCCCAAAGGACTAGCGGGTGAATACGAGCAGTACTTC. Protein sequence: CASSPKGLAGEYEQYF. Using reference TRBV5-1 and TRBJ2-7 for the parts outside the CDR3, the full variable domain is KAGVTQTPRYLIKTRGQQVTLSCSPISGHRSVSWYQQTPGQGLQFLFEYFSETQRNKGNFPGRFSGRQFSNSRSEMNVSTLELGDSALYLCASSPKGLAGEYEQYFGPGTRLTVT.